This TCR beta chain stems from a study of T cell responses to AZD1222 COVID-19 vaccine. With regard to this clone: The target antigen is unknown.

V was trimmed by 6 bases and J by 9 bases, leaving 21 bases between them. The CDR3 is made up of 16 amino acids. CDR1 and CDR2 from the germline V gene are MDHEN and SYDVKM. Study-level points and caveats: Vaccination with two AZD1222 doses was followed by a rise in Spike-specific TCR breadth and depth. Reportedly, nearly half the spike-specific TCRs target unmutated variant regions. The CD4 TCRs associated with vaccination extended across spike and predominated at 160-218 and 743-854. Donors were largely white British and mainly female; clonal diversity was possibly underestimated.

Profiled with immunoSEQ multiplex PCR; TCRdb holds only in-frame clones, not every one. The table records 150,000 to 180,000 clones, about nine tenths of them present only once. This clonotype originated in an adult in good health. The specimen comprised peripheral blood, sampled on day 0 of AZD1222 vaccination. The chain combines TRBV28 with TRBJ1-6; D is undetermined. In DNA, the CDR3 is TGTGCCAGCAGCCGTCAGCGGTCTCCGTACCTTTCACCCCTCCACTTT. It specifies CASSRQRSPYLSPLHF. The whole variable domain, remainder taken from reference TRBV28 and TRBJ1-6, is DVKVTQSSRYLVKRTGEKVFLECVQDMDHENMFWYRQDPGLGLRLIYFSYDVKMKEKGDIPEGYSVSREKKERFSLILESASTNQTSMYLCASSRQRSPYLSPLHFGNGTRLTVT.